The 8 T cell receptor beta chains given below trace back to one sample, sequenced in a study of regulatory T cells in long-lasting Graves disease. The time point here: newly diagnosed GD, antithyroid drugs for less than 3 months. Following extraction of RNA from PBMCs, that RNA was used to make the TCR library. The TCR beta library used iRepertoire HTBI primers with Arm-PCR amplification of CDR3. TCRdb re-derived calls from the multiplex PCR reads in MiXCR, one entry per CDR3 protein. The data show hundreds of thousands of distinct CDR3 sequences, with approximately 16% seen just once and just under 30% held by the top ten. The same specimen was also included in a second study, on T cells in Graves' hyperthyroidism and ophthalmopathy.

The sequencing used peripheral blood mononuclear cells (PBMCs), collected at new diagnosis, from a patient treated with antithyroid drugs. Receptors originate from a man in his forties with Graves disease.

In its sample, this clonotype was seen a few times. The rearrangement joins TRBV6-1 to TRBJ2-5; no definite D call. Germline assignment: CDR1 MNHNS and CDR2 SASEGT. The V gene lost 3 bases and the J gene lost 4 bases, with 9 bases spanning the gap. The CDR3 runs to 13 residues. The CDR3 nucleotides read TGTGCCAGCAGTGATCTATGGCGAGAGACCCAGTACTTC. Protein: CASSDLWRETQYF.

This clonotype was counted once. The chain uses TRBV29-1 and TRBJ2-1; TRBD1 might be the D (6 bases). The CDR3 sequence is 13 residues long. The V gene lost 3 bases and the J gene lost 10 bases, with 16 bases spanning the gap. Germline V gene data show CDR1 as SQVTM and CDR2 as ANQGSEA. CDR3: CSVETGSSYEQFF. CDR3 DNA sequence: TGCAGCGTTGAGACAGGAAGCTCCTACGAGCAGTTCTTC.

This clonotype was picked up a small number of times. The chain recombines TRBV7-9 with TRBJ2-3, with D possibly TRBD1 on 6 matching bases. V shed 7 bases and J shed 4 bases, with 18 bases lying between them. CDR3 size: 15 residues. Germline V lookup: CDR1 SEHNR, CDR2 FQNEAQ (reference sequence). For the CDR3, the DNA is TGTGCCAGCATCCTGAGGAGCAGGGGTTCAGATACGCAGTATTTT. As protein: CASILRSRGSDTQYF.

This clonotype was seen only a few times. This chain connects TRBV12-3 or TRBV12-4 to TRBJ1-1, with D perhaps matching TRBD1 (5 bases). V was clipped by 11 bases and J by 3 bases, with 19 bases between them. The CDR3 consists of 14 residues. CDR3 DNA: TGTGCCTCCCAAAGGTGGGGCTGGGACACTGAAGCTTTCTTT. Its protein is CASQRWGWDTEAFF.

The J gene is TRBJ2-1, the V gene TRBV20-1; D might be TRBD2 (5 bases). Looked up from germline, CDR1 is DFQATT and CDR2 is SNEGSKA (reference sequence). The CDR3 has 14 residues. Deletions cut 5 bases from V and 6 bases from J, with 17 bases between. DNA for the CDR3: TGCAGTGCTTTTTGGGGAGACTCACGCAATGAGCAGTTCTTC. This codes for CSAFWGDSRNEQFF.

This clonotype was detected many times. This chain links TRBV7-2 with TRBJ2-7; D unresolved. The CDR3 runs 14 residues. Trimming cost V 4 bases and J 13 bases, with 23 bases left between them. CDR1 and CDR2 from the germline V gene are SGHTA and FQGNSA. The CDR3 DNA reads as TGTGCCAGCAGCTCCCGGACGGGTCCTACGAGTTTATACTTC. Translating it yields CASSSRTGPTSLYF. The variable domain in full, with the rest retrieved from reference TRBV7-2 and TRBJ2-7, is GAGVSQSPSNKVTEKGKDVELRCDPISGHTALYWYRQSLGQGLEFLIYFQGNSAPDKSGLPSDRFSAERTGGSVSTLTIQRTQQEDSAVYLCASSSRTGPTSLYFGPGTRLTVT.

The rearrangement joins TRBV28 to TRBJ1-3, with TRBD1 as a possible D gene (6 bases). The V and J ends lost 6 bases and 3 bases respectively, with 21 bases between them. The germline CDR1 and CDR2 sequences are MDHEN and SYDVKM. The CDR3 contains 17 residues. The CDR3 DNA follows: TGTGCCAGCAGCCTTGGCCATACAGGGACTCATGGAAACACCATATATTTT. Protein sequence: CASSLGHTGTHGNTIYF.

The rearrangement joins TRBV12-3 or TRBV12-4 to TRBJ2-1, with 12 bases fitting TRBD2. The junction had 6 bases not matched to a gene; V was cut back by 5 bases and J by 4 bases. This CDR3 is 16 amino acids long. The CDR3 loop is CASSRWTSGVYNEQFF. DNA of the CDR3: TGTGCCAGCAGTCGCTGGACTAGCGGGGTGTACAATGAGCAGTTCTTC.